This T cell receptor beta chain was captured in a study of vaccination effects on CD4 cells after COVID-19. Remarks on this clone: Its target is not known.

Profiled with immunoSEQ multiplex PCR; TCRdb holds only in-frame clones, not every one. This table holds about 8,100 clones, roughly 79% found once. ViraFEST assay sequencing came after antigen-specific CD4+ T cells were expanded with viral peptide pools. Scientists isolated CD4+ T cells after an approximately 11-day culture period ended. The V end was cut by 4 bases, the J end by 0 bases, with 13 bases between. CDR3 length: 15 amino acids. The germline V gene has CDR1 SGHRS and CDR2 YFSETQ. Sequencing was performed on CD4+ T cells from PBMCs cultured with HCoV-229E spike peptides, taken before COVID-19 vaccination. The J gene is TRBJ1-1, the V gene TRBV5-1; tentative D call: TRBD1 (6 bases). This receptor was identified in a human donor who received a COVID-19 vaccine. The CDR3 loop is CASSVEGGLNTEAFF. The CDR3, as DNA: TGCGCCAGCAGCGTCGAAGGGGGACTGAACACTGAAGCTTTCTTT.